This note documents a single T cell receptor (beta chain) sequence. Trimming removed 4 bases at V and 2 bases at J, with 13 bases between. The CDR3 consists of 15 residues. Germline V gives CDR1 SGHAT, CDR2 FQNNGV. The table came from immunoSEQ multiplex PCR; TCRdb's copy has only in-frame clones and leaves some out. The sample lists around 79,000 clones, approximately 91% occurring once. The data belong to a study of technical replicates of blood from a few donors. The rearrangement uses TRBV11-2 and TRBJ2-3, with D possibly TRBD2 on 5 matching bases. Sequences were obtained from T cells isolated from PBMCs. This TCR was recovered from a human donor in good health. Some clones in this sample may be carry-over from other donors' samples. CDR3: CASSSQRTATDTQYF. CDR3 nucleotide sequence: TGTGCCAGCAGCTCCCAGAGGACTGCCACAGATACGCAGTATTTT.